This is a list of T cell receptor beta chains from one sample in a study of blood T cell repertoires in COVID-19. The repertoire was sequenced with immunoSEQ multiplex PCR; TCRdb's copy has only in-frame clones and lacks some. The repertoire holds 270,000 or so clones, with less than 90% as singletons. The sample consisted of peripheral blood. The receptors derive from a human donor in a cohort sampled during active COVID-19. Each CDR3 is given with its conserved first and last residue. The D gene is left open where the match is weak. Size is stated for part of the rows, as once, few or many counts, or as a class when the clone is expanded.

TRBV6-5	once	TRBJ1-2	NA	TGTGCCAGCAGAACGACTCAGGGATGGGGCTACACCTTC	CASRTTQGWGYTF
TRBV6-5	NA	TRBJ1-5	NA	TGTGCCAGCAGTTACTCAGAGCATCAGCCCCAGCATTTT	CASSYSEHQPQHF
TRBV5-3	NA	TRBJ2-7	NA	TGTGCCAGAAGCGTCCGCGAGATTAGCTCCTACGAGCAGTACTTC	CARSVREISSYEQYF
TRBV9	NA	TRBJ2-1	TRBD2	TGTGCCAGCAGCGTCCCGGGACTAGCGGACAATGAGCAGTTCTTC	CASSVPGLADNEQFF
TRBV19	NA	TRBJ2-3	TRBD1	TGTGCCAGTAGTATTGGGACAGGCCTTGCAGGGGATACGCAGTATTTT	CASSIGTGLAGDTQYF
TRBV14	NA	TRBJ2-7	NA	TGTGCCAGCAGCGCCTACAGGGCAAGTGAGCAGTACTTC	CASSAYRASEQYF
TRBV28	NA	TRBJ1-1	NA	TGTGCCAGCAGTCTCAGGGGAAACACTGAAGCTTTCTTT	CASSLRGNTEAFF
TRBV19	NA	TRBJ2-1	TRBD2	TGTGCCAGTAGTGTGCCTAGCGGGAGGGCCCGGTCGTCCAGCAATGAGCAGTTCTTC	CASSVPSGRARSSSNEQFF
TRBV13	NA	TRBJ1-5	NA	TGTGCCAGCAGCGTCGGCAATCAGCCCCAGCATTTT	CASSVGNQPQHF
TRBV4-1	many	TRBJ2-2	NA	TGCGCCAGCAGCCAAGATCGCAGGAACACCGGGGAGCTGTTTTTT	CASSQDRRNTGELFF
TRBV19	NA	TRBJ1-2	TRBD1	TGTGCCAGTAGTATTTCGGAGGGACAGCCCTACACCTTC	CASSISEGQPYTF
TRBV29-1	NA	TRBJ1-1	NA	TGCAGCGTTGGAGGCACTGAAGCTTTCTTT	CSVGGTEAFF
TRBV15	NA	TRBJ2-7	TRBD2	TGTGCCACCAGCAGTTTCTCTAGCGGCTCCTACGAGCAGTACTTC	CATSSFSSGSYEQYF
TRBV27	NA	TRBJ1-3	NA	TGTGCCAGCAGTTTAGGGGGCCCAGGGAACACCATATATTTT	CASSLGGPGNTIYF
TRBV24-1	NA	TRBJ2-3	TRBD2	TGTGCCACCAGTGAGGCGGGAGGGGGAGATACGCAGTATTTT	CATSEAGGGDTQYF
TRBV7-3	NA	TRBJ1-2	NA	TGTGCCAGCAGCTCCGGACCGCGGGGCCCGCTATATGGCTACACCTTC	CASSSGPRGPLYGYTF
TRBV11-1	NA	TRBJ2-5	TRBD2	TGTGCCAGCAGGAGACGGGGGGACGAGACCCAGTACTTC	CASRRRGDETQYF
TRBV28	NA	TRBJ1-1	NA	TGTGCCAGCAGCGTTGGGAGGGTGAACACTGAAGCTTTCTTT	CASSVGRVNTEAFF
TRBV12-3/TRBV12-4	NA	TRBJ1-1	NA	TGTGCCAGCAGACTCCGCTTTGAAGCTTTCTTT	CASRLRFEAFF
TRBV5-1	NA	TRBJ2-7	TRBD2	TGCGCCAGCAGCTCCCTGGGTGGTAGCGGGAGGGCCTTCGAGCAGTACTTC	CASSSLGGSGRAFEQYF
TRBV7-9	NA	TRBJ2-7	NA	TGTGCCAGCAGCTTAGTTGCTGCGCCGGGTCTCTACGAGCAGTACTTC	CASSLVAAPGLYEQYF
TRBV2	many	TRBJ2-7	TRBD1	TGTGCCAGCAGGGACAGGGCTGGAGAGCAGTACTTC	CASRDRAGEQYF
TRBV7-2	NA	TRBJ2-1	TRBD2	TGTGCCAGCAGCTCATCTAGCGGGAGGGTCAATGAGCAGTTCTTC	CASSSSSGRVNEQFF
TRBV9	NA	TRBJ1-2	TRBD1	TGTGCCAGCAGCGTCCTAGATGGTGGGACAGGGGGCGATGGCTACACCTTC	CASSVLDGGTGGDGYTF
TRBV5-1	few	TRBJ2-3	TRBD1	TGCGCCAGCAGATTGCAGGGGGATGTGGGCACAGATACGCAGTATTTT	CASRLQGDVGTDTQYF
TRBV4-2	NA	TRBJ1-2	NA	TGTGCCAGCAGCCAAGACAGGGGAAGAGGCTATGGCTACACCTTC	CASSQDRGRGYGYTF
TRBV10-1	NA	TRBJ2-1	TRBD2	TGCGCCAGCAGTGTCCCTAGCGGGAGGGACTACAATGAGCAGTTCTTC	CASSVPSGRDYNEQFF
TRBV28	NA	TRBJ1-5	NA	TGTGCCAGCAGTTTTACCGGACTACAGGAGTTAAATCAGCCCCAGCATTTT	CASSFTGLQELNQPQHF
TRBV12-3/TRBV12-4	NA	TRBJ1-1	NA	TGTGCCAGCAGTTTAGTTCCAGGAGAAGCTTTCTTT	CASSLVPGEAFF
TRBV4-1	NA	TRBJ2-1	TRBD2	TGCGCCAGCAGCCAGGGGAGGGGTGGGCACAATGAGCAGTTCTTC	CASSQGRGGHNEQFF
TRBV5-1	NA	TRBJ2-5	TRBD1	TGCGCCAGCAGCTTGGCCCCGGGACAGGTAGAGACCCAGTACTTC	CASSLAPGQVETQYF
TRBV19	NA	TRBJ2-2	NA	TGTGCCAGTAGAACAGGGATGGGCACCGGGGAGCTGTTTTTT	CASRTGMGTGELFF
TRBV7-9	NA	TRBJ1-3	NA	TGTGCCAGCAGCCTTTACTCTGGAAACACCATATATTTT	CASSLYSGNTIYF
TRBV27	NA	TRBJ2-1	NA	TGTGCCAGCAGTTTTGAACTTCCCTCACGGAATGAGCAGTTCTTC	CASSFELPSRNEQFF
TRBV24-1	once	TRBJ1-5	TRBD1	TGTGCCACCAGTGATGTGACAGGGAATCAGCCCCAGCATTTT	CATSDVTGNQPQHF
TRBV28	NA	TRBJ2-1	TRBD2	TGTGCCAGCATTGAAGGGGCGGGAGGCTGGCAGCGAAGTGAGCAGTTCTTC	CASIEGAGGWQRSEQFF
TRBV19	NA	TRBJ1-5	TRBD1	TGTGCCAGTAGTAAGGGACAGGGGAACAATCAGCCCCAGCATTTT	CASSKGQGNNQPQHF
TRBV6-5	NA	TRBJ1-3	NA	TGTGCCAGCAGTTACTCCTCACAGGGAGCTGGAAACACCATATATTTT	CASSYSSQGAGNTIYF
TRBV5-1	NA	TRBJ1-1	NA	TGCGCCAGCAGCTTTACCTTACAGGGATCCTCTGAAGCTTTCTTT	CASSFTLQGSSEAFF
TRBV19	NA	TRBJ2-1	NA	TGTGCCAGTAGTATTTCGGGGAGCTCCTACAATGAGCAGTTCTTC	CASSISGSSYNEQFF
TRBV9	few	TRBJ2-3	TRBD2	TGTGCCAGCAGCGGGATGGCGGGAGTGGTCACAGATACGCAGTATTTT	CASSGMAGVVTDTQYF
TRBV3-1/TRBV3-2	NA	TRBJ2-5	TRBD2	TGTGCCAGCGTCCAAGCTCTGACTAGCAGGCAAGAGACCCAGTACTTC	CASVQALTSRQETQYF
TRBV3-1/TRBV3-2	NA	TRBJ2-1	TRBD2	TGTGCCAGCAGCCAAGATGTGCTAGCGGGAGGCAATGAGCAGTTCTTC	CASSQDVLAGGNEQFF
TRBV4-3	NA	TRBJ2-3	TRBD2	TGCGCCAGCAGCGGGGTTATGGCGGGAGTAGATACGCAGTATTTT	CASSGVMAGVDTQYF
TRBV6-5	few	TRBJ1-1	NA	TGTGCCAGCAGTTACTCGGCGGGGAACACTGAAGCTTTCTTT	CASSYSAGNTEAFF